These 2 T cell receptor beta chains originate from one sample sequenced in a study of cytomegalovirus exposure and HLA in healthy donors. PCR primers comprised 60 Vbeta and 13 Jbeta primers. Only in-frame clones appear in the TCRdb table, and some are missing; sequencing was by immunoSEQ multiplex PCR. This table has around 94,000 clones, roughly 80% appearing once. Input material: PBMCs. These receptors came from a male donor in good health and CMV-seropositive.

The CDR3: CSGRHRDRYEQYF. CDR3 DNA: TGCAGCGGAAGACACAGGGATAGGTACGAGCAGTACTTC. The genes are TRBV29-1 and TRBJ2-5; a weak D match, TRBD1 (6 bases). The J call may be in error: the DNA end matches TRBJ2-7 better. Looked up from germline, CDR1 is SQVTM and CDR2 is ANQGSEA. CDR3 size: 13 residues.

The chain carries TRBV10-1 and TRBJ2-6; 8 nucleotides align to TRBD2. Germline loops: CDR1 WNHNN, CDR2 SYGVQD (reference sequence). With V trimmed by 8 bases and J by 0 bases, 9 bases remained unmatched. There are 17 residues in the CDR3. In nucleotides, the CDR3 is TGCGCCAGCCCCCTAGCGGGCCATTCCTCTGGGGCCAACGTCCTGACTTTC. It specifies CASPLAGHSSGANVLTF.